Following are 7 T cell receptor beta chains from one sample sequenced in a study of shared clonotypes between healthy human individuals. Repertoires were generated with immunoSEQ multiplex PCR, while TCRdb's copy carries only in-frame clones and drops some. The sample lists 550,000 to 650,000 clones, roughly 96% occurring once. Terminally differentiated effector memory CD45RA+ cells were left out of the naive CD8 fraction, which was CD45RO-negative and positively selected for CCR7. The sequenced sample was naive CD8+ T cells sorted from blood. The receptor source for this set is a woman aged 30 to 39 in good health.

The chain recombines TRBV2 with TRBJ2-1; 7 bases map to TRBD1. The V and J ends lost 3 bases and 0 bases, in that order; junction bases with no gene match: 5. The CDR3 runs 16 residues. Germline lookup yields CDR1 SNHLY and CDR2 FYNNEI. Written as DNA, the CDR3 is TGTGCCAGCAGTGACCCCGGGACAGACTCCTACAATGAGCAGTTCTTC. It yields the protein CASSDPGTDSYNEQFF.

The V gene is TRBV29-1, the J gene TRBJ2-7; D gene uncertain. Germline-derived CDR1 and CDR2 are SQVTM and ANQGSEA. This CDR3 contains 11 residues. Trimming took off 6 bases at V and 7 bases at J, with 13 bases between the two ends. CDR3 sequence: CSVLFTWEQYF. DNA of the CDR3: TGCAGCGTCCTATTCACGTGGGAGCAGTACTTC.

The chain recombines TRBV7-9 with TRBJ1-1; D ambiguous. This CDR3 spans 12 amino acids. The V end was cut by 3 bases, the J end by 6 bases, with 8 bases between. Germline V CDR1 and CDR2: SEHNR, FQNEAQ (reference sequence). Here the CDR3 DNA reads TGTGCCAGCAGCTTGTCCGGGTCTGAAGCTTTCTTT. It codes for CASSLSGSEAFF.

This clone appeared once. The chain uses TRBV14 and TRBJ2-1, with TRBD2 matching 10 bases. Germline V gene lookup returns CDR1 SGHDN and CDR2 FVKESK. V shed 11 bases and J 7 bases; nucleotides not matched to a gene: 5. This CDR3 spans 12 amino acids. DNA of the CDR3: TGTGCCTCTAGCGGGAGCGGAAATGAGCAGTTCTTC. This gives the protein CASSGSGNEQFF.

Notes on this clone: Other DNA sequences in this specimen translate into the identical CDR3. The rearrangement joins TRBV19 to TRBJ1-5; possible D gene TRBD1, 6 bases. With 5 bases removed from V and 4 bases from J, the gap between germline ends came to 12 bases. This CDR3 is built from 14 residues. CDR1 is LNHDA, CDR2 SQIVND, per germline (reference sequence). The CDR3 DNA reads as TGTGCCAGTAGTGTCCGGGACACGAATCAGCCCCAGCATTTT. Protein: CASSVRDTNQPQHF.

This clone was detected once. Additional DNA sequences in this sample encode the identical CDR3. The rearrangement uses TRBV4-1 and TRBJ2-3, with D perhaps TRBD2 (5 bases). Germline V gene sequence: CDR1 MGHRA, CDR2 YSYEKL. Trimming shortened V by 5 bases and J by 3 bases, and 9 bases separated the two germline ends. The CDR3 contains 13 residues. The CDR3 reads CASSGRGTDTQYF. The CDR3 nucleotides read TGCGCCAGCAGCGGTAGAGGGACAGATACGCAGTATTTT.

V usage is TRBV27 and J usage is TRBJ2-7; no definite D call. Trimming stripped 5 bases from V and 7 bases from J, with 15 bases between. Germline V gene data show CDR1 as MNHEY and CDR2 as SMNVEV (reference sequence). The CDR3 has 13 amino acids. CDR3 in amino acids: CASSPSPRLEQYF. Here the CDR3 DNA reads TGTGCCAGCAGTCCCTCACCCAGACTTGAGCAGTACTTC.